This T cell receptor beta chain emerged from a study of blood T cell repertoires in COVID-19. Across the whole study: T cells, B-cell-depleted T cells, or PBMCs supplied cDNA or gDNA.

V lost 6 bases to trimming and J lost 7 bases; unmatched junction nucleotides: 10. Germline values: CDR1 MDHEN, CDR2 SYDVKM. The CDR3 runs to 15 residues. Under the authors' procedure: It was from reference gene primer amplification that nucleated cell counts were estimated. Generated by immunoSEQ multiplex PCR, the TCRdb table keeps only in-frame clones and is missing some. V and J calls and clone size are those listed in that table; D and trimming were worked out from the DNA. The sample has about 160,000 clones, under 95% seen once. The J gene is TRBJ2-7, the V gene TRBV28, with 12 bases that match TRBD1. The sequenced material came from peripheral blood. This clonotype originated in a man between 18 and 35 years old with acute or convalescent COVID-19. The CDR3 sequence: CASRGSGQGALEQYF. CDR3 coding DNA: TGTGCCAGCAGGGGTTCGGGACAGGGGGCGCTTGAGCAGTACTTC. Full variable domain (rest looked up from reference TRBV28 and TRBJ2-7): DVKVTQSSRYLVKRTGEKVFLECVQDMDHENMFWYRQDPGLGLRLIYFSYDVKMKEKGDIPEGYSVSREKKERFSLILESASTNQTSMYLCASRGSGQGALEQYFGPGTRLTVT.